These 7 T cell receptor beta chains were sequenced from one sample in a study of beta chain features in type 1 diabetes. The entirety of the isolated RNA underwent reverse transcription, so expressed TCRB transcripts were sequenced. Libraries were prepared by immunoSEQ multiplex PCR; TCRdb keeps only in-frame clonotypes and omits some of them. In the table there are hundreds of thousands of clones, around a sixth of which are singletons. What was sequenced was naive CD4+ T cells from blood. These receptors were collected from a man aged 18 to 29 in good health.

This clone was found a few times. The chain employs TRBV4-3 and TRBJ2-1; 9 nucleotides line up with TRBD2. Germline V gene data show CDR1 as LGHNA and CDR2 as YSLEER. The CDR3 extends over 15 amino acids. The J segment lost 4 bases and the V segment lost 0 bases, leaving 1 base of the junction unmatched. CDR3 amino acids: CASSQESGGYNEQFF. CDR3 nucleotide sequence: TGCGCCAGCAGCCAAGAAAGCGGGGGGTACAATGAGCAGTTCTTC.

This clone was observed a single time. V is TRBV21-1 and J is TRBJ1-2; the D segment call TRBD1 is taken from the table without a DNA check. TRBV21-1 is tagged as a pseudogene. This CDR3 spans 15 amino acids. The CDR3 region has the DNA TGTGCCAGCAGCCCCCAGCAAGAGCAGGGTTGTGGCTACACCTTC. Translated, it gives CASSPQQEQGCGYTF.

The chain employs TRBV28 and TRBJ2-3; D is ambiguous. The length of the CDR3 is 11 residues. CDR1 is MDHEN and CDR2 is SYDVKM in the germline V gene. Trimming left V 8 bases short and J 11 bases short, with 14 bases between. Here the CDR3 DNA reads TGTGCCAGCGGTCGGTTAGTGGGGCAGTATTTT. Translated: CASGRLVGQYF. Full variable domain (rest looked up from reference TRBV28 and TRBJ2-3): DVKVTQSSRYLVKRTGEKVFLECVQDMDHENMFWYRQDPGLGLRLIYFSYDVKMKEKGDIPEGYSVSREKKERFSLILESASTNQTSMYLCASGRLVGQYFGPGTRLTVL.

The chain joins TRBV9 to TRBJ2-5, with 10 bases that match TRBD2. CDR3 size: 16 residues. V lost 4 bases, J lost 5 bases, and 11 bases stayed unmatched. Germline CDR1 SGDLS, CDR2 YYNGEE. The CDR3 region is CASSTGLAATRETQYF. CDR3 DNA sequence: TGTGCCAGCAGCACTGGACTAGCGGCTACCAGGGAGACCCAGTACTTC.

In the case of this clone: This same CDR3 is encoded by further DNA sequences in the sample. This sequence joins TRBV28 and TRBJ2-5; D not certain. This CDR3 is 11 amino acids long. V was pared by 3 bases and J by 5 bases, with 4 bases between. Germline CDR1 reads MDHEN; CDR2 reads SYDVKM. For the CDR3, the DNA is TGTGCCAGCAGTTTGGTGGAGACCCAGTACTTC. This sequence encodes CASSLVETQYF.

This clone was observed a few times. V gene TRBV7-9 combines with J gene TRBJ2-7, with D perhaps matching TRBD2 (6 bases). Germline-derived CDR1 and CDR2 are SEHNR and FQNEAQ (reference sequence). The V gene lost 4 bases and the J gene lost 0 bases, with 16 bases spanning the gap. The CDR3 runs 16 residues. Written as DNA, the CDR3 is TGTGCCAGCAGCTGGGACTTTCCTGCTACCTCCTACGAGCAGTACTTC. Its protein product is CASSWDFPATSYEQYF.

CDR3 in amino acids: CASSLWTVSSGNTIYF. CDR3 DNA sequence: TGTGCCAGCAGCTTGTGGACGGTCAGCTCTGGAAACACCATATATTTT. The V and J genes are TRBV5-4 and TRBJ1-3; no clear D. This CDR3 is built from 16 residues. Trimming took off 1 base at V and 0 bases at J, with 11 bases between the two ends. Germline V gene data show CDR1 as SGHNT and CDR2 as YYREEE (reference sequence).